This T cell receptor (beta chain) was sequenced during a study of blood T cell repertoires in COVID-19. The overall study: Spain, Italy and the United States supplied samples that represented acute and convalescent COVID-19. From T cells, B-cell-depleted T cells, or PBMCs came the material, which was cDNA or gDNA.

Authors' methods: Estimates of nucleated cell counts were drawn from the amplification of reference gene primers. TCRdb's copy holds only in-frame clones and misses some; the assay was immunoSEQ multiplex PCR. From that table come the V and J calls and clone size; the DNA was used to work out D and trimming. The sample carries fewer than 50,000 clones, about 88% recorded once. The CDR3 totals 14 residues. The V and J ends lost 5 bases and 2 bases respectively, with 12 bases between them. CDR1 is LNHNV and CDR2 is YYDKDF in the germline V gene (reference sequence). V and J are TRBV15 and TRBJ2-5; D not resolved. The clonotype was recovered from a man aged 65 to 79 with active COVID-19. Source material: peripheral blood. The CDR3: CATSLDPGQETQYF. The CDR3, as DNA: TGTGCCACCAGCTTAGACCCCGGGCAAGAGACCCAGTACTTC.